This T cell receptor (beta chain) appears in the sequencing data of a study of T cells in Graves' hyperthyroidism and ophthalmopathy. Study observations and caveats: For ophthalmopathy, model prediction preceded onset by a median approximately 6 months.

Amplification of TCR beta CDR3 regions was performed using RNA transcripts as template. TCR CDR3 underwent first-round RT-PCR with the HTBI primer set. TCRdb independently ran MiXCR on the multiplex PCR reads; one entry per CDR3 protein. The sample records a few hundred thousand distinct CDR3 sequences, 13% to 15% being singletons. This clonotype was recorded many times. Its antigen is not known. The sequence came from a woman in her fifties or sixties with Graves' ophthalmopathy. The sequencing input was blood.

CDR3 sequence (DNA): TGTGCCATCAGTGAGCCCGGGACAGGGGGCGCAGCCCTTTATGGCTACACCTTC. Its protein is CAISEPGTGGAALYGYTF. This sequence joins TRBV10-3 and TRBJ1-2, with 12 bases that match TRBD1. CDR1 and CDR2 (germline): ENHRY, SYGVKD. The CDR3 is 18 amino acids. V shed 2 bases, J shed 5 bases, and the junction held 12 bases outside the gene matches.